This T cell receptor beta chain was profiled in a study of blood T cell repertoires in COVID-19. Turning to the study itself: The origin of the acute and convalescent COVID-19 samples was the United States, Italy and Spain. T cells, B-cell-depleted T cells, or PBMCs provided the cDNA or gDNA that served as material.

Original analysis: The authors estimated nucleated cell counts from reference gene primer amplification. Measured with immunoSEQ multiplex PCR; TCRdb has only the in-frame clones, and not every one. V and J calls and clone size are given by that table; D and trimming were obtained from the DNA. The table records tens of thousands of clones, about 80% of them present only once. The germline V and J ends were trimmed by 4 bases and 1 base, with 9 bases remaining between them. The CDR3 has 14 amino acids. CDR1 and CDR2 (germline): LNHNV, YYDKDF (reference sequence). V and J are TRBV15 and TRBJ2-3, with D perhaps TRBD1 (5 bases). The TCR sequence derives from a woman in her 70s with acute or convalescent COVID-19. The sequenced material came from peripheral blood. The CDR3 region has the DNA TGTGCCACCAGCATGGACAAAGGCACAGATACGCAGTATTTT. This gives the protein CATSMDKGTDTQYF. The variable domain in full, with the rest retrieved from reference TRBV15 and TRBJ2-3, is DAMVIQNPRYQVTQFGKPVTLSCSQTLNHNVMYWYQQKSSQAPKLLFHYYDKDFNNEADTPDNFQSRRPNTSFCFLDIRSPGLGDTAMYLCATSMDKGTDTQYFGPGTRLTVL.